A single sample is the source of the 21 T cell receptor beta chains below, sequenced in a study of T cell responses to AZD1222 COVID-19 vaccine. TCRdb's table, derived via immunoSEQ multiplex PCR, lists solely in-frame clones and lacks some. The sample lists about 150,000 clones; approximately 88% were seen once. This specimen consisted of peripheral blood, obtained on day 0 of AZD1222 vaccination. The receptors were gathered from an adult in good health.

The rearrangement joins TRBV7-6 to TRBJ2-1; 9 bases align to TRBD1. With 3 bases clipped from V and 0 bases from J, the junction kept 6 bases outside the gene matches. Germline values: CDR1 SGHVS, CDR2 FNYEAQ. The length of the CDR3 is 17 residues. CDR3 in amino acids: CASSLETGGSSYNEQFF. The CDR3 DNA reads TGTGCCAGCAGCTTGGAGACAGGGGGGAGCTCCTACAATGAGCAGTTCTTC. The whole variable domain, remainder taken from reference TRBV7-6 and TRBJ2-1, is GAGVSQSPRYKVTKRGQDVALRCDPISGHVSLYWYRQALGQGPEFLTYFNYEAQQDKSGLPNDRFSAERPEGSISTLTIQRTEQRDSAMYRCASSLETGGSSYNEQFFGPGTRLTVL.

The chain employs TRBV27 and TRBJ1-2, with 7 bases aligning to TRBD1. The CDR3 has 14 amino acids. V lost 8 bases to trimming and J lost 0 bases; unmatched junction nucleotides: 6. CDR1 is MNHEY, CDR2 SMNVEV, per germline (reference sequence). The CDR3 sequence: CASRPTGTNYGYTF. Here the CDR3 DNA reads TGTGCCAGCCGCCCGACAGGGACTAACTATGGCTACACCTTC.

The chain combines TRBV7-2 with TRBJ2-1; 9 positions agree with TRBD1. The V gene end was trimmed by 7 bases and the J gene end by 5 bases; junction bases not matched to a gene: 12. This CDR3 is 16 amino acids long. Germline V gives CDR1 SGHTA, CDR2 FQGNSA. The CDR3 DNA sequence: TGTGCCAGCACCCCACCCGGACAGGGGATAAACAATGAGCAGTTCTTC. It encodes CASTPPGQGINNEQFF. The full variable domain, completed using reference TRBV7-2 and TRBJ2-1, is GAGVSQSPSNKVTEKGKDVELRCDPISGHTALYWYRQSLGQGLEFLIYFQGNSAPDKSGLPSDRFSAERTGGSVSTLTIQRTQQEDSAVYLCASTPPGQGINNEQFFGPGTRLTVL.

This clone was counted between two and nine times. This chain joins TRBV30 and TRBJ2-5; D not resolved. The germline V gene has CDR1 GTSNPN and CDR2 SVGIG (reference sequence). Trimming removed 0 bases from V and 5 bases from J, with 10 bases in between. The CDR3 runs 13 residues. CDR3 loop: CAWSVRRSETQYF. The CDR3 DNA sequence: TGTGCCTGGAGTGTACGCCGTTCCGAGACCCAGTACTTC.

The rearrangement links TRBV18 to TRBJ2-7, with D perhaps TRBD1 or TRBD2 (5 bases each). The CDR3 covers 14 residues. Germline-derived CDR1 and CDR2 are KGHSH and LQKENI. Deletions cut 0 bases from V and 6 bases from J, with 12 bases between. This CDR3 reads CASSPPGRQGEQYF. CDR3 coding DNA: TGTGCCAGCTCACCACCGGGACGCCAGGGCGAGCAGTACTTC.

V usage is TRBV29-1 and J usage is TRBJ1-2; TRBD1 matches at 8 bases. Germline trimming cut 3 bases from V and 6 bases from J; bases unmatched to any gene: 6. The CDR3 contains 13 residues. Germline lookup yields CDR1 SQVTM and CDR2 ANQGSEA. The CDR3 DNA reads TGCAGCGTTGAGGAGGGACAGGTGGATGGCTACACCTTC. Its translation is CSVEEGQVDGYTF.

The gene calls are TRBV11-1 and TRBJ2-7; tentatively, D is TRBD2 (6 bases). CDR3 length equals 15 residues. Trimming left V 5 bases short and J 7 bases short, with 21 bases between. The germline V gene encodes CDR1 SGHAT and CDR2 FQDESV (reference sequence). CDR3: CASSPPGTGEREQYF. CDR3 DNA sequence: TGTGCCAGCAGCCCTCCCGGGACTGGTGAGCGGGAGCAGTACTTC.

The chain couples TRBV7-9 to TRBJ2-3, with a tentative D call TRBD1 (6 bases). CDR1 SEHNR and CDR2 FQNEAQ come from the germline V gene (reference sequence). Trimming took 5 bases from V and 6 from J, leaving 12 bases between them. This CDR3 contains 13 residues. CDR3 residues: CASSLGASDTQYF. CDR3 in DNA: TGTGCCAGCAGCCTGGGGGCGTCCGATACGCAGTATTTT.

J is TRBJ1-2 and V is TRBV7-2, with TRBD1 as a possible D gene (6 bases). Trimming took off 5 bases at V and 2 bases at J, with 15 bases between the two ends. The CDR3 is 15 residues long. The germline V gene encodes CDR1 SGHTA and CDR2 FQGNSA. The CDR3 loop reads CASSVEYRDNYGYTF. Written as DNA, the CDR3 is TGTGCCAGCAGCGTAGAATACAGGGACAACTATGGCTACACCTTC.

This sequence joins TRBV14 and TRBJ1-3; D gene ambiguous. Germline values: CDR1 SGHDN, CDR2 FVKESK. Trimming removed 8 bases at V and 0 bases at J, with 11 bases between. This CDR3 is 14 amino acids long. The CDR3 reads CASQGGSSGNTIYF. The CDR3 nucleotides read TGTGCCAGCCAAGGTGGTAGCTCTGGAAACACCATATATTTT.

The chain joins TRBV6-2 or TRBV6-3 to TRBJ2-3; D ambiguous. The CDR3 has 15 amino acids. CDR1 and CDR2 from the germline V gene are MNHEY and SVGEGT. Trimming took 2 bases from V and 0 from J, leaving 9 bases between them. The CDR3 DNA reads TGTGCCAGCAGTTACGGATTTACTAGCACAGATACGCAGTATTTT. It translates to CASSYGFTSTDTQYF.

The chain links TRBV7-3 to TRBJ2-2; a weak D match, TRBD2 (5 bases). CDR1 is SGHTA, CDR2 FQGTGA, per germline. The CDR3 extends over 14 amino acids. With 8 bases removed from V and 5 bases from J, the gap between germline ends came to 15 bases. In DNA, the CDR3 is TGTGCCAGCCGGGGAACCCATGGGACCGGGGAGCTGTTTTTT. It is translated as CASRGTHGTGELFF.

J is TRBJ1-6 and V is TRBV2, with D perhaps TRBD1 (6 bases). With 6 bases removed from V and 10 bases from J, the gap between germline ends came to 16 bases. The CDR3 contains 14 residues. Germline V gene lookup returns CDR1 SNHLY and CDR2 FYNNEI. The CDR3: CASSQGRGASPLHF. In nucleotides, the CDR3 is TGTGCCAGCAGCCAAGGCAGGGGAGCCTCACCCCTCCACTTT.

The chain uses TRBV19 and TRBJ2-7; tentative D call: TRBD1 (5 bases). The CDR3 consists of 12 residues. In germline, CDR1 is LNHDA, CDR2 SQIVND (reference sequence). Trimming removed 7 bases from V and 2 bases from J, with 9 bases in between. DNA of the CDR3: TGTGCCAGTATTGACAGTACCTACGAGCAGTACTTC. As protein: CASIDSTYEQYF.

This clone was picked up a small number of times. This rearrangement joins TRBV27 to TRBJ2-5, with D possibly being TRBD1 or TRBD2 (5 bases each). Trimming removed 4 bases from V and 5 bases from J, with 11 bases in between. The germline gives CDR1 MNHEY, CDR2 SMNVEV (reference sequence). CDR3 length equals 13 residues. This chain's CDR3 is CASSYGGGETQYF. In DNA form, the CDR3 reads TGTGCCAGCAGTTATGGGGGTGGGGAGACCCAGTACTTC.

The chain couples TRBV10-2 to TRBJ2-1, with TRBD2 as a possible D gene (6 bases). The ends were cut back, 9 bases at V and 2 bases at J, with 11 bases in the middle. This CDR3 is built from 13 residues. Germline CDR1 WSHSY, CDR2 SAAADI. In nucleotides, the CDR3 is TGCGCCAGTTCGGGCGGGACCTACAATGAGCAGTTCTTC. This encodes CASSGGTYNEQFF.

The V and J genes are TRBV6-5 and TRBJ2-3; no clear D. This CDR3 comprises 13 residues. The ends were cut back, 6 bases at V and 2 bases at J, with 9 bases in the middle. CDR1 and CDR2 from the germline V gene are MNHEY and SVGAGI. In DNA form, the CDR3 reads TGTGCCAGCAGCGGCCTAAACACAGATACGCAGTATTTT. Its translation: CASSGLNTDTQYF.

As DNA, the CDR3 is TGTGCCAGCAGCATTTCTAGCGGGAATTACAATGAGCAGTTCTTC. This translates into CASSISSGNYNEQFF. The gene calls are TRBV13 and TRBJ2-1, with 9 bases lining up with TRBD2. The CDR3 is 15 amino acids. Germline V gene sequence: CDR1 PRHDT, CDR2 FYEKMQ (reference sequence). V dropped 5 bases and J dropped 4; count of bases not matched to a gene: 6. The full variable domain, completed using reference TRBV13 and TRBJ2-1, is AAGVIQSPRHLIKEKRETATLKCYPIPRHDTVYWYQQGPGQDPQFLISFYEKMQSDKGSIPDRFSAQQFSDYHSELNMSSLELGDSALYFCASSISSGNYNEQFFGPGTRLTVL.

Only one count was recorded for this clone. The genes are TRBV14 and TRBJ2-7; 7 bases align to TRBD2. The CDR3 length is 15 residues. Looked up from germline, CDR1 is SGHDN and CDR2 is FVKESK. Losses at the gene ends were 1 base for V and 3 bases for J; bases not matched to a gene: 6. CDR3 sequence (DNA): TGTGCCAGCAGCCAAGCGAGCGGGGCCTACTACGAGCAGTACTTC. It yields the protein CASSQASGAYYEQYF.

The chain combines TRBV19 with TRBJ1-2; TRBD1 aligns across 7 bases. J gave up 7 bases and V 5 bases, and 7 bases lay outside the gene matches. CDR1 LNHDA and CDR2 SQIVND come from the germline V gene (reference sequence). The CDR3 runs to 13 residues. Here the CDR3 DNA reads TGTGCCAGTAGTGTCACAGGGGATGGTGGCTACACCTTC. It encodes CASSVTGDGGYTF.

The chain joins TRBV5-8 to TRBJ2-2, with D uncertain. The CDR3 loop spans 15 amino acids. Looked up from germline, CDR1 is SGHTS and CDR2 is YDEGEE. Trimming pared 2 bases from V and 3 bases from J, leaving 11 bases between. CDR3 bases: TGTGCCAGCAGCTTACAGCCCTGGGACACCGGGGAGCTGTTTTTT. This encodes CASSLQPWDTGELFF.